The 23 T cell receptor beta chains below come from one sample, sequenced in a study of regulatory T cells in long-lasting Graves disease. Arm-PCR of CDR3 regions with iRepertoire HTBI primers generated TCR beta libraries. Each CDR3 protein gets one entry after TCRdb re-called the multiplex PCR reads with MiXCR. The sample lists 600,000 to 800,000 distinct CDR3 sequences, roughly 30% occurring once. Time point specified: persistent/refractory GD, antithyroid drugs over 5 years with positive TRAb. There was RNA extracted from PBMCs, and the TCR library was made from it. The source material was peripheral blood mononuclear cells (PBMCs), sampled when the disease was refractory, from a patient treated with antithyroid drugs. Receptors originate from a female donor with Graves disease.

In this sample, this clonotype turned up many times. This chain joins TRBV12-3 or TRBV12-4 and TRBJ1-6, with 10 bases matching TRBD1. The CDR3 has 14 amino acids. V shed 6 bases, J shed 7 bases, and the junction held 3 bases outside the gene matches. The CDR3 loop is CASRGTGENSPLHF. The DNA of the CDR3 is TGTGCCAGCAGGGGGACAGGGGAAAATTCACCCCTCCACTTT.

This sequence joins TRBV19 and TRBJ1-2, with a weak D call TRBD1 (6 bases). Trimming took off 1 base at V and 6 bases at J, with 12 bases between the two ends. In germline, CDR1 is LNHDA, CDR2 SQIVND (reference sequence). The CDR3 spans 14 residues. In DNA form, the CDR3 reads TGTGCCAGTAGTATAGGTGGGGGCGCGGATGGCTACACCTTC. Residues: CASSIGGGADGYTF.

In this sample, this clonotype turned up a few times. The chain carries TRBV4-1 and TRBJ1-6, with 9 bases fitting TRBD1. Germline CDR1 MGHRA, CDR2 YSYEKL. This CDR3 region has 15 residues. With V trimmed by 1 base and J by 8 bases, 3 bases remained unmatched. Written as DNA, the CDR3 is TGCGCCAGCAGCCAAGGCTGGACAGGGGATTCACCCCTCCACTTT. Translated, it gives CASSQGWTGDSPLHF.

This chain joins TRBV15 and TRBJ1-4, with unresolved D. The CDR3 runs to 14 residues. Trimming took off 2 bases at V and 8 bases at J, with 12 bases between the two ends. Germline values: CDR1 LNHNV, CDR2 YYDKDF (reference sequence). CDR3 amino acids: CATSRSGAGEKLFF. Written as DNA, the CDR3 is TGTGCCACCAGCAGATCGGGCGCGGGAGAAAAACTGTTTTTT.

For this clonotype: This may be a read error, as it is one base from a much larger clone. DNA for the CDR3: TGTGCCAGCAGTCATCCGGGACGGAATATCTATGGCTACATCTTC. Protein: CASSHPGRNIYGYIF. This chain connects TRBV12-3 or TRBV12-4 to TRBJ1-2; the D gene is possibly TRBD1 (5 bases). This CDR3 has 15 residues.

The J gene is TRBJ2-7, the V gene TRBV15; perhaps TRBD2 as D (6 bases). V lost 2 bases and J 7 bases, leaving 12 bases between the germline ends. This CDR3 is built from 13 residues. From germline, CDR1 is LNHNV and CDR2 YYDKDF (reference sequence). The CDR3 loop reads CATSRRLDVEQYF. For the CDR3, the DNA is TGTGCCACCAGCAGACGACTAGACGTGGAGCAGTACTTC.

The chain carries TRBV5-5 and TRBJ1-5, with D possibly TRBD1 on 6 matching bases. This CDR3 is 18 amino acids long. In germline, CDR1 is SGHKS, CDR2 YYEKEE (reference sequence). V was pared by 1 base and J by 1 base, with 18 bases between. The CDR3 nucleotides read TGTGCCAGCAGCTTGAGGGGAGCCGGGGGGGCAAGCAATCAGCCCCAGCATTTT. Its translation is CASSLRGAGGASNQPQHF. Full variable domain (outside the CDR3, taken from reference TRBV5-5 and TRBJ1-5): DAGVTQSPTHLIKTRGQQVTLRCSPISGHKSVSWYQQVLGQGPQFIFQYYEKEERGRGNFPDRFSARQFPNYSSELNVNALLLGDSALYLCASSLRGAGGASNQPQHFGDGTRLSIL.

This clonotype was detected only a few times. The chain carries TRBV6-1 and TRBJ1-4, with D possibly TRBD1 on 5 matching bases. Germline CDR1 and CDR2: MNHNS and SASEGT. V was cut by 2 bases and J by 14 bases, with 45 bases left in between. The CDR3 contains 23 residues. The CDR3 loop reads CASSERQGIVPNPTFPFRRMLFF. The CDR3 DNA follows: TGTGCCAGCAGTGAACGGCAGGGAATCGTCCCGAACCCGACTTTTCCCTTTCGGCGAATGCTGTTTTTT.

This clonotype showed up many times. The rearrangement joins TRBV5-5 to TRBJ1-2; D might be TRBD1 (5 bases). The CDR3 has 14 amino acids. V lost 4 bases to trimming and J lost 2 bases, with 12 bases between them. CDR1 is SGHKS, CDR2 YYEKEE, per germline (reference sequence). The CDR3 region is CASSTQGGNYGYTF. DNA for the CDR3: TGTGCCAGCAGCACTCAGGGTGGGAACTATGGCTACACCTTC.

The chain employs TRBV19 and TRBJ2-4; possible D gene TRBD1, 6 bases. The CDR3 consists of 18 residues. Per the germline V gene, CDR1 is LNHDA and CDR2 is SQIVND (reference sequence). The V and J ends lost 1 base and 0 bases respectively, with 16 bases between them. This CDR3 reads CASSIVGAGDGAKNIQYF. In DNA, the CDR3 is TGTGCCAGTAGTATAGTAGGCGCAGGGGATGGAGCCAAAAACATTCAGTACTTC.

This clonotype was observed at least ten times. The gene calls are TRBV28 and TRBJ2-7, with 8 bases that match TRBD1. Germline lookup yields CDR1 MDHEN and CDR2 SYDVKM. The CDR3 length is 14 residues. The ends lost 8 bases at V and 4 bases at J; junction bases unmatched: 10. The CDR3 region is CASATGGRRYEQYF. The DNA of the CDR3 is TGTGCCAGCGCAACAGGGGGTAGAAGGTACGAGCAGTACTTC.

A note on this clonotype: Possible read error: a much larger clone is one base away. This rearrangement joins TRBV12-3 or TRBV12-4 to TRBJ1-2; D not resolved. V was trimmed by 2 bases and J by 2 bases, leaving 3 bases between them. This CDR3 region has 12 residues. DNA for the CDR3: TGTGCCAGCAGTTTATGCAACTATGGCTACACCTTC. This codes for CASSLCNYGYTF.

The V call is TRBV30, the J call TRBJ1-4; D possibly corresponds to TRBD1 (5 bases). Trimming left V 4 bases short and J 7 bases short, with 13 bases between. CDR1 and CDR2 from the germline V gene are GTSNPN and SVGIG (reference sequence). The CDR3 contains 13 residues. The CDR3 loop reads CAWNGGTAEKLFF. CDR3 in DNA: TGTGCCTGGAATGGGGGAACGGCTGAAAAACTGTTTTTT.

The chain recombines TRBV6-1 with TRBJ2-7; a possible D gene is TRBD2 (7 bases). CDR1 and CDR2 (germline): MNHNS, SASEGT. This CDR3 contains 17 residues. V lost 6 bases, J lost 5 bases, and 26 bases lay in between. The CDR3 sequence is CASRHMGGPSLGHEQYF. The CDR3 DNA sequence: TGTGCCAGCAGACATATGGGGGGGCCCTCCTTAGGGCACGAGCAGTACTTC.

V usage is TRBV15 and J usage is TRBJ2-7, with D unclear. The CDR3 covers 14 residues. The V gene lost 0 bases and the J gene lost 2 bases, with 8 bases spanning the gap. Germline CDR1 and CDR2: LNHNV and YYDKDF (reference sequence). The CDR3 sequence: CATSRDIPPYEQYF. DNA for the CDR3: TGTGCCACCAGCAGAGACATACCCCCCTACGAGCAGTACTTC.

The gene calls are TRBV7-9 and TRBJ1-1; D unresolved. This CDR3 spans 16 amino acids. Germline V gene data show CDR1 as SEHNR and CDR2 as FQNEAQ (reference sequence). Between the trimmed V and J ends, which lost 0 bases and 3 bases, there was a span of 14 bases. For the CDR3, the DNA is TGTGCCAGCAGCTTAGCACGACGGTCATGGGACACTGAAGCTTTCTTT. Its translation: CASSLARRSWDTEAFF.

This clonotype was detected ten times or more. This chain connects TRBV6-1 to TRBJ1-1, with a tentative D call TRBD1 (6 bases). Germline V gene data show CDR1 as MNHNS and CDR2 as SASEGT. The ends were cut back, 6 bases at V and 9 bases at J, with 20 bases in the middle. The CDR3 totals 14 residues. CDR3 protein: CASSSPAKQGKAFF. In nucleotides, the CDR3 is TGTGCCAGCAGCTCGCCGGCAAAACAGGGTAAAGCTTTCTTT.

This clonotype turned up a few times. This rearrangement joins TRBV13 to TRBJ2-5, with TRBD1 identical over 11 bases. Germline V gives CDR1 PRHDT, CDR2 FYEKMQ (reference sequence). The J segment lost 5 bases and the V segment lost 4 bases, leaving 9 bases of the junction unmatched. The CDR3 extends over 16 amino acids. CDR3 DNA sequence: TGTGCCAGCAGCTCAGCGGGGACAGGGGGGGAGGAGACCCAGTACTTC. It is translated as CASSSAGTGGEETQYF.

The chain carries TRBV11-2 and TRBJ1-2, with a possible D match to TRBD1 (6 bases). Trimming took 5 bases from V and 8 from J, leaving 18 bases between them. The CDR3 has 14 amino acids. CDR1 SGHAT and CDR2 FQNNGV come from the germline V gene. The CDR3 nucleotides read TGTGCCAGCAGCCAAGTCGGCAGGGGCCGAGGCTACACCTTC. As protein: CASSQVGRGRGYTF.

This chain connects TRBV12-3 or TRBV12-4 to TRBJ1-3; 9 bases match TRBD1. This CDR3 spans 12 amino acids. After removal of 6 bases from V and 15 bases from J, the junction contained 9 bases not matched to a gene. CDR3 nucleotides: TGTGCCAGCAGCCAAGTGGACAGGGGAGGATATTTT. Its translation is CASSQVDRGGYF.

V gene TRBV7-8 combines with J gene TRBJ1-2; TRBD1 matches at 7 bases. V was clipped by 4 bases and J by 4 bases; unmatched bases: 6. The length of the CDR3 is 14 residues. Germline assignment: CDR1 SGHVS and CDR2 FQNEAQ. Written as DNA, the CDR3 is TGTGCCAGCAGCTCACAGGGGAGCGGCTATGGCTACACCTTC. The encoded protein is CASSSQGSGYGYTF. The complete variable domain, with remaining parts taken from reference TRBV7-8 and TRBJ1-2, reads GAGVSQSPRYKVAKRGQDVALRCDPISGHVSLFWYQQALGQGPEFLTYFQNEAQLDKSGLPSDRFFAERPEGSVSTLKIQRTQQEDSAVYLCASSSQGSGYGYTFGSGTRLTVV.

This clonotype was seen just once. The chain carries TRBV29-1 and TRBJ2-7; 8 bases fit TRBD1. J was trimmed by 0 bases and V by 7 bases; bases with no gene match: 11. The germline CDR1 and CDR2 sequences are SQVTM and ANQGSEA. The CDR3 extends over 15 amino acids. The CDR3 here is CSAYKGQGISYEQYF. The CDR3 DNA is TGCAGCGCTTACAAAGGACAGGGAATCTCCTACGAGCAGTACTTC.

In its sample, this clonotype was seen many times. V usage is TRBV29-1 and J usage is TRBJ1-1, with unresolved D. Germline V lookup: CDR1 SQVTM, CDR2 ANQGSEA. There are 11 residues in the CDR3. V gave up 7 bases and J gave up 0 bases, with 6 bases separating them. For the CDR3, the DNA is TGCAGCGGGTGGCTGAACACTGAAGCTTTCTTT. It translates to CSGWLNTEAFF.